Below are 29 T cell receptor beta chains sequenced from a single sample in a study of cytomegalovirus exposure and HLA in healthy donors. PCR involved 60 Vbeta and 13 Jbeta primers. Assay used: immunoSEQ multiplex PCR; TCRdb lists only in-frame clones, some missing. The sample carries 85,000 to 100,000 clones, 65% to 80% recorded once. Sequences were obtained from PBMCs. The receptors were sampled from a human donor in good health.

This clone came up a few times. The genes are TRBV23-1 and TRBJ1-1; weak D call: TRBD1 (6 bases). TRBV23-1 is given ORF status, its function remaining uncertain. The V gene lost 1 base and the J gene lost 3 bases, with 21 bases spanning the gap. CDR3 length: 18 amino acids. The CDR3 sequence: CASSQFLGALKDDTEAFF. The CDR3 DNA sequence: TGCGCCAGCAGTCAATTTCTGGGGGCGCTTAAAGATGACACTGAAGCTTTCTTT.

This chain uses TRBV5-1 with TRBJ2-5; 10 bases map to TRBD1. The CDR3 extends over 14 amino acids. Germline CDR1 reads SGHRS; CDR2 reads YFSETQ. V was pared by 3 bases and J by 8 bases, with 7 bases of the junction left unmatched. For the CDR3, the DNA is TGCGCCAGCAGCTCAGGGACAGGGGTTCTTACCCAGTACTTC. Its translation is CASSSGTGVLTQYF.

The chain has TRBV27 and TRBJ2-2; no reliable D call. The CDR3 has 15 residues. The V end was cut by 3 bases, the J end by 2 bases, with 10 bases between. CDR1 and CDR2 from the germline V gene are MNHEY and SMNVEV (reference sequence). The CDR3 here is CASSFLPINTGELFF. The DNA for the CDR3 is TGTGCCAGCAGTTTCCTACCAATTAACACCGGGGAGCTGTTTTTT.

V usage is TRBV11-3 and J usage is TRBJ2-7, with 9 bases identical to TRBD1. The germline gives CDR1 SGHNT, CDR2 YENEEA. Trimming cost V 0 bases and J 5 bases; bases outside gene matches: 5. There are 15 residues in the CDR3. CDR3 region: CASSLDPGTGNEQYF. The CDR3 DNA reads TGTGCCAGCAGCTTAGATCCCGGGACAGGGAACGAGCAGTACTTC.

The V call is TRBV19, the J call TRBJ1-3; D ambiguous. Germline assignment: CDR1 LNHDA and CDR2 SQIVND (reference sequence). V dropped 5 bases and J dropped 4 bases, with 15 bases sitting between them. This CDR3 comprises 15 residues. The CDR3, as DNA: TGTGCCAGTAGTCCTGACGGAGTTAGAGGAAACACCATATATTTT. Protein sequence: CASSPDGVRGNTIYF.

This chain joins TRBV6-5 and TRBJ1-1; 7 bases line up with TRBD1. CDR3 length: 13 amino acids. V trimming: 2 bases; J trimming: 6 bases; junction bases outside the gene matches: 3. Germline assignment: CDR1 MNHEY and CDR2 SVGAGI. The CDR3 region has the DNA TGTGCCAGCAGTTACGACAGGGCCCCTGAAGCTTTCTTT. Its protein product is CASSYDRAPEAFF.

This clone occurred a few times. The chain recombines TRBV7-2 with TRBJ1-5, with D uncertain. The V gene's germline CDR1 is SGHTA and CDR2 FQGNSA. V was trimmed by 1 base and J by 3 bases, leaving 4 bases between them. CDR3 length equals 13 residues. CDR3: CASSLVVNQPQHF. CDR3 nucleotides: TGTGCCAGCAGCTTAGTAGTCAATCAGCCCCAGCATTTT.

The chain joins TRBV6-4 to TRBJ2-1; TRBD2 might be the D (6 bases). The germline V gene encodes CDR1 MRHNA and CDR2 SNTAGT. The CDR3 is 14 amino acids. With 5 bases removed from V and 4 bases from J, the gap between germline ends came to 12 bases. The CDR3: CASSQELAYNEQFF. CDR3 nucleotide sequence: TGTGCCAGCAGTCAAGAACTAGCATACAATGAGCAGTTCTTC.

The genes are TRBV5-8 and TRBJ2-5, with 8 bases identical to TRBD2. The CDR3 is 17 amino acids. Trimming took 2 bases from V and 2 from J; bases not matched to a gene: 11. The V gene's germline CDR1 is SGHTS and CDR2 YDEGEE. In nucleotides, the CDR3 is TGTGCCAGCAGCTTTCGGAGGAGCGGGAGTAGACAAGAGACCCAGTACTTC. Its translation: CASSFRRSGSRQETQYF.

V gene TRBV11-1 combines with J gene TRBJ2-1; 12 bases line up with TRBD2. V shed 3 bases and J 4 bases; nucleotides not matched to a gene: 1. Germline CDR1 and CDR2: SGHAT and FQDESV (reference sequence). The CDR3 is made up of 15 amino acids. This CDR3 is CASSFTSGGYNEQFF. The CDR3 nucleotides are TGTGCCAGCAGCTTTACTAGCGGGGGGTACAATGAGCAGTTCTTC.

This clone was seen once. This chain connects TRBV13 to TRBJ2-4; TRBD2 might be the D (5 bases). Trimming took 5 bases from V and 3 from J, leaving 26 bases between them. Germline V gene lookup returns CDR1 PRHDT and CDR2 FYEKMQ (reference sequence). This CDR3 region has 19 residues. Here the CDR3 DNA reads TGTGCCAGCAGCCTTCTGGACCGACGGGAACCTCTGGGCAAAAACATTCAGTACTTC. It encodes CASSLLDRREPLGKNIQYF.

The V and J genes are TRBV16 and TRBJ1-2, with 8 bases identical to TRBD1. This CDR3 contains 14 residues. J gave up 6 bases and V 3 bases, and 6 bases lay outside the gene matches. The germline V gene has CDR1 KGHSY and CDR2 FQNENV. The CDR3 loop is CASSQAWTGNGYTF. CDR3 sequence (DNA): TGTGCCAGCAGCCAGGCCTGGACAGGGAATGGCTACACCTTC.

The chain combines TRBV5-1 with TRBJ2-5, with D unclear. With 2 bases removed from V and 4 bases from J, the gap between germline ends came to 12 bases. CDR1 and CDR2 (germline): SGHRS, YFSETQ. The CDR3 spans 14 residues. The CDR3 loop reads CASSFIESGETQYF. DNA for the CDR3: TGCGCCAGCAGCTTTATAGAGAGTGGAGAGACCCAGTACTTC.

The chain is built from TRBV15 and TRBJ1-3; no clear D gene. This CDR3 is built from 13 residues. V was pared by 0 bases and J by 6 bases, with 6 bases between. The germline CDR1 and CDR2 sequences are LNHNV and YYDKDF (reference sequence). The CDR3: CATSRDRENTIYF. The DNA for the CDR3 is TGTGCCACCAGCAGAGATCGGGAAAACACCATATATTTT.

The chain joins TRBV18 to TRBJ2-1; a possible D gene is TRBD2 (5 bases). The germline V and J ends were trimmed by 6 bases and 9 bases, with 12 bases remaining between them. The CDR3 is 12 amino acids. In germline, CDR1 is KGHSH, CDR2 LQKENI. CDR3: CASSPDWGEQFF. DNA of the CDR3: TGTGCCAGCTCCCCGGACTGGGGTGAGCAGTTCTTC.

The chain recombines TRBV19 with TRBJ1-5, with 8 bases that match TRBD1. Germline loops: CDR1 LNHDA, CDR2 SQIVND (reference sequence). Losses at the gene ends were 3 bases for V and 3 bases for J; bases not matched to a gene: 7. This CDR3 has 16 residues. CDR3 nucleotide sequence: TGTGCCAGTAGTATCTCGACAGGGGCGCACAATCAGCCCCAGCATTTT. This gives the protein CASSISTGAHNQPQHF.

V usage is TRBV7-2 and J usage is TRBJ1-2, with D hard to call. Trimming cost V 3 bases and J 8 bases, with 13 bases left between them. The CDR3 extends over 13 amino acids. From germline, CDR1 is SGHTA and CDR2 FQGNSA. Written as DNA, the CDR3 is TGTGCCAGCAGCTTTGTACAGCCGAGCGGCTACACCTTC. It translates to CASSFVQPSGYTF.

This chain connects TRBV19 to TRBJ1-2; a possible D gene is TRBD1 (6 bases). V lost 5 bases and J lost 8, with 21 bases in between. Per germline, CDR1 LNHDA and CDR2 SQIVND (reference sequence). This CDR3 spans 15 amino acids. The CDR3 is CASSAGRGLQGGYTF. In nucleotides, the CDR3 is TGTGCCAGTAGTGCCGGGCGCGGTCTCCAGGGGGGCTACACCTTC.

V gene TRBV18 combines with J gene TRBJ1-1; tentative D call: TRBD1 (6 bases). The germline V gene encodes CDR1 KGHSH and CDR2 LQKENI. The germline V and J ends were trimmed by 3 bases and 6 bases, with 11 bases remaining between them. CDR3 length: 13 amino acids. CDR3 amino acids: CASSPDRYSEAFF. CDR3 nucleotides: TGTGCCAGCTCACCTGACAGGTATTCTGAAGCTTTCTTT.

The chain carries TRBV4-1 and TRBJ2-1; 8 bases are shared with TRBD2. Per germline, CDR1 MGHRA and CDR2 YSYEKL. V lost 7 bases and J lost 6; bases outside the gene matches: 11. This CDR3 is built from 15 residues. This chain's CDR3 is CASTSGSSSINEQFF. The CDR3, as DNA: TGCGCCAGCACGAGCGGGAGTTCCTCTATCAATGAGCAGTTCTTC.

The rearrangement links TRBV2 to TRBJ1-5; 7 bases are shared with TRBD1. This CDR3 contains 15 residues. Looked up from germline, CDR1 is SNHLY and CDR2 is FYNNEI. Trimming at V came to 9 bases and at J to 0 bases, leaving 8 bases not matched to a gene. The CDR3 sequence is CASSGQRISNQPQHF. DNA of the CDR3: TGTGCCAGTTCGGGACAGAGAATTAGCAATCAGCCCCAGCATTTT.

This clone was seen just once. The CDR3 is CSVTGIPGLAGGRQYF. The CDR3 coding sequence is TGCAGCGTCACAGGCATTCCGGGACTAGCGGGAGGAAGACAGTACTTC. This chain uses TRBV29-1 with TRBJ2-4, with 15 nucleotides matching TRBD2. Trimming at V came to 6 bases and at J to 13 bases, leaving 16 bases not matched to a gene. This CDR3 contains 16 residues. The V gene's germline CDR1 is SQVTM and CDR2 ANQGSEA.

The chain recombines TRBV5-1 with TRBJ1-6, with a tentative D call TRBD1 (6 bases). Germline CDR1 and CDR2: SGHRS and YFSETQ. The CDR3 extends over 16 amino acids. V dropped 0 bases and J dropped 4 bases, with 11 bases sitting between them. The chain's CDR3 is CASSLDRVDYNSPLHF. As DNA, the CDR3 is TGCGCCAGCAGCTTGGACAGGGTGGATTATAATTCACCCCTCCACTTT.

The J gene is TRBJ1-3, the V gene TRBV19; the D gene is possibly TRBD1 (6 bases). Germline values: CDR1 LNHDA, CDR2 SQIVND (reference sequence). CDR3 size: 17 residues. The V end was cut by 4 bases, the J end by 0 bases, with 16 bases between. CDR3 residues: CASSTLRGAPSGNTIYF. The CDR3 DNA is TGTGCCAGTAGTACCCTCAGGGGCGCGCCCTCTGGAAACACCATATATTTT. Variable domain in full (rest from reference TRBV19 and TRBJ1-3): DGGITQSPKYLFRKEGQNVTLSCEQNLNHDAMYWYRQDPGQGLRLIYYSQIVNDFQKGDIAEGYSVSREKKESFPLTVTSAQKNPTAFYLCASSTLRGAPSGNTIYFGEGSWLTVV.

CDR3 amino acids: CASSLRLAGATDTQYF. In DNA, the CDR3 is TGCGCCAGCAGCCTTCGACTAGCGGGAGCAACAGATACGCAGTATTTT. The chain has TRBV4-1 and TRBJ2-3; the match to TRBD2 covers 12 bases. The J segment lost 3 bases and the V segment lost 4 bases, leaving 5 bases of the junction unmatched. The germline CDR1 and CDR2 sequences are MGHRA and YSYEKL. CDR3 length: 16 residues.

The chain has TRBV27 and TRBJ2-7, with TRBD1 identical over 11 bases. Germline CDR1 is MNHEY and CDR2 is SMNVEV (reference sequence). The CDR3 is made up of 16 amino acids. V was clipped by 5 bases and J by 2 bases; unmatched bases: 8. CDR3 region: CASSSRDRGYAYEQYF. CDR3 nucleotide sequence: TGTGCCAGCAGTAGCCGGGACAGGGGGTACGCCTACGAGCAGTACTTC.

This chain's CDR3 is CASSLPSGNEQFF. CDR3 sequence (DNA): TGTGCCAGCAGCTTGCCTAGCGGCAATGAGCAGTTCTTC. This chain connects TRBV5-5 to TRBJ2-1; 7 bases match TRBD2. CDR3 length equals 13 residues. J was trimmed by 6 bases and V by 1 base; bases with no gene match: 1. Germline CDR1 SGHKS, CDR2 YYEKEE (reference sequence).

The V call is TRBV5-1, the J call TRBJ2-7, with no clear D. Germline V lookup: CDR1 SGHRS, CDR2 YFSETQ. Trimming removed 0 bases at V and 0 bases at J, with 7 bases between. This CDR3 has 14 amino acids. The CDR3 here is CASSLAPSSYEQYF. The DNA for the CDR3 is TGCGCCAGCAGCTTGGCCCCTAGCTCCTACGAGCAGTACTTC.

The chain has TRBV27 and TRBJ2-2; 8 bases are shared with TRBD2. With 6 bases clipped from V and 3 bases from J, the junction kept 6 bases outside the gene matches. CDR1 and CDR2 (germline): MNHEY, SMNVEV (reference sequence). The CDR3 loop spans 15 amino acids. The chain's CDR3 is CASRLAGGYTGELFF. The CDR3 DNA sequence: TGTGCCAGCAGGCTGGCGGGGGGATACACCGGGGAGCTGTTTTTT.